A selection of T cell receptor beta chains follows, all from one sample in a study of blood T cell repertoires in COVID-19. The protocol was immunoSEQ multiplex PCR, while the TCRdb copy is restricted to in-frame clones and leaves out a portion. The sample includes 200,000 to 250,000 clones, 83% of them seen just once. The specimen was peripheral blood. These receptors all come from a woman in her twenties or thirties with COVID-19, enrolled during active disease. Each CDR3 is given with its conserved first and last residue. Fields, in order: V gene, clone size, J gene, D gene, CDR3 protein, CDR3 DNA. A D gene is named only where the DNA matches it firmly. Clone size is shown for a subset of rows, as once, few, many or a class of expanded clone.

TRBV19	NA	TRBJ1-5	NA	CASRKTGPIGGPQHF	TGTGCCAGTAGAAAGACAGGCCCCATAGGAGGGCCCCAGCATTTT
TRBV5-1	NA	TRBJ2-1	TRBD2	CASSPELAGGPWGDNEQFF	TGCGCCAGCAGCCCGGAATTAGCGGGAGGGCCGTGGGGGGACAATGAGCAGTTCTTC
TRBV5-4	NA	TRBJ1-5	NA	CASSLGDKPGNKWDQPQHF	TGTGCCAGCAGCTTGGGGGACAAACCCGGCAATAAGTGGGATCAGCCCCAGCATTTT
TRBV18	once	TRBJ2-5	TRBD1	CASSPRTGVFQETQYF	TGTGCCAGCTCACCTAGGACAGGGGTTTTCCAAGAGACCCAGTACTTC
TRBV2	few	TRBJ1-4	TRBD1	CASSPEAGTGGSRIF	TGTGCCAGCAGTCCTGAAGCCGGGACAGGGGGGTCCAGGATTTTT
TRBV19	NA	TRBJ1-1	NA	CASTSMTGRLRTEAFF	TGTGCCAGTACCTCTATGACAGGCCGGTTGAGGACTGAAGCTTTCTTT
TRBV5-1	NA	TRBJ2-7	TRBD1	CASSFRTGTYEQYF	TGCGCCAGCAGCTTTCGGACAGGGACCTACGAGCAGTACTTC
TRBV7-3	NA	TRBJ2-7	TRBD1	CASSLTGDRGSEQYF	TGTGCCAGCAGCTTAACGGGGGACAGGGGTTCCGAGCAGTACTTC
TRBV30	NA	TRBJ1-5	NA	CAWSAGSNQPQHF	TGTGCCTGGAGCGCGGGGTCCAATCAGCCCCAGCATTTT
TRBV12-3/TRBV12-4	NA	TRBJ1-1	TRBD1	CASSRQGISEAFF	TGTGCCAGCAGTCGACAGGGCATCTCTGAAGCTTTCTTT
TRBV14	NA	TRBJ2-7	NA	CASSQGHVYEQYF	TGTGCCAGCAGCCAAGGACACGTCTACGAGCAGTACTTC
TRBV27	NA	TRBJ1-2	TRBD1	CASSKGGIDGYTF	TGTGCCAGCAGTAAAGGGGGCATAGATGGCTACACCTTC
TRBV6-1	NA	TRBJ2-7	TRBD2	CASSENSGSPYEQYF	TGTGCCAGCAGTGAAAACAGCGGGAGCCCCTACGAGCAGTACTTC
TRBV29-1	NA	TRBJ1-2	TRBD1	CSVEFPGQVYGYTF	TGCAGCGTTGAGTTCCCGGGACAGGTCTATGGCTACACCTTC
TRBV6-5	NA	TRBJ2-2	TRBD2	CASTRLASNTGELFF	TGTGCCAGCACTAGACTAGCGAGTAACACCGGGGAGCTGTTTTTT
TRBV7-2	NA	TRBJ2-7	NA	CASRRGGRSALSYEQYF	TGTGCCAGCAGGAGGGGGGGGCGGAGCGCCCTCTCCTACGAGCAGTACTTC
TRBV7-2	NA	TRBJ2-5	NA	CASSNYRGGETQYF	TGTGCCAGCAGCAACTACAGGGGAGGCGAGACCCAGTACTTC
TRBV7-9	NA	TRBJ2-5	NA	CASSLGVTGQETQYF	TGTGCCAGCAGCTTAGGGGTGACTGGACAAGAGACCCAGTACTTC
TRBV29-1	NA	TRBJ1-2	TRBD1	CSVLPGQGNYGYTF	TGCAGCGTACTCCCGGGACAGGGTAACTATGGCTACACCTTC
TRBV19	once	TRBJ2-3	NA	CASSTQFTQFTDTQYF	TGTGCCAGTAGTACCCAATTTACGCAGTTCACAGATACGCAGTATTTT
TRBV27	NA	TRBJ2-7	NA	CASSLRGGEQYF	TGTGCCAGCAGTTTAAGAGGGGGAGAGCAGTACTTC
TRBV5-4	NA	TRBJ1-2	TRBD1	CASSLQDRVNYGYTF	TGTGCCAGCAGCCTTCAGGACAGGGTTAACTATGGCTACACCTTC
TRBV4-3	once	TRBJ2-7	TRBD2	CASSRSTGKGLAGAYEQYF	TGCGCCAGCAGCCGCTCGACAGGGAAGGGACTAGCGGGGGCCTACGAGCAGTACTTC
TRBV29-1	NA	TRBJ2-7	NA	CSVDWGGRPYEQYF	TGCAGCGTTGATTGGGGGGGGCGACCCTACGAGCAGTACTTC
TRBV6-2/TRBV6-3	NA	TRBJ2-3	TRBD1	CASSYHDRGDTQYF	TGTGCCAGCAGTTACCACGACAGGGGAGATACGCAGTATTTT
TRBV13	NA	TRBJ2-7	NA	CASSAGRGTYEQYF	TGTGCCAGCAGCGCCGGAAGGGGAACCTACGAGCAGTACTTC
TRBV6-6	NA	TRBJ1-1	TRBD1	CASSYSGQFIEGF	TGTGCCAGCAGTTACTCGGGACAGTTCATTGAGGGGTTT
TRBV30	NA	TRBJ1-2	NA	CALIQGSYGYTF	TGTGCCTTGATACAGGGTTCCTATGGCTACACCTTC
TRBV6-2/TRBV6-3	NA	TRBJ1-5	NA	CASSPTGNQPQHF	TGTGCCAGCAGTCCGACAGGAAATCAGCCCCAGCATTTT
TRBV12-3/TRBV12-4	NA	TRBJ2-2	NA	CASSLGHGELFF	TGTGCCAGCAGCCTGGGCCACGGGGAGCTGTTTTTT
TRBV24-1	NA	TRBJ2-2	NA	CATSVRGRGNTGELFF	TGTGCCACCAGTGTCAGAGGCAGGGGGAACACCGGGGAGCTGTTTTTT
TRBV6-2/TRBV6-3	NA	TRBJ1-2	TRBD1	CASSMGQGYTF	TGTGCCAGCAGTATGGGACAGGGCTACACCTTC
TRBV6-5	NA	TRBJ2-7	TRBD1	CASSYSTGGQGEQYF	TGTGCCAGCAGTTACTCGACAGGGGGTCAAGGCGAGCAGTACTTC
TRBV28	NA	TRBJ2-1	NA	CASSLVVTAYNEQFF	TGTGCCAGCAGTTTAGTAGTGACTGCCTACAATGAGCAGTTCTTC
TRBV6-5	NA	TRBJ2-3	NA	CASSSTGFHF	TGTGCCAGCAGTTCTACGGGGTTCCATTTT
TRBV11-2	NA	TRBJ1-3	NA	CASRSGNTIYF	TGTGCCAGCCGCTCTGGAAACACCATATATTTT
TRBV30	NA	TRBJ2-6	TRBD2	CAWSVGGAGANVLTF	TGTGCCTGGAGTGTTGGGGGGGCTGGGGCCAACGTCCTGACTTTC